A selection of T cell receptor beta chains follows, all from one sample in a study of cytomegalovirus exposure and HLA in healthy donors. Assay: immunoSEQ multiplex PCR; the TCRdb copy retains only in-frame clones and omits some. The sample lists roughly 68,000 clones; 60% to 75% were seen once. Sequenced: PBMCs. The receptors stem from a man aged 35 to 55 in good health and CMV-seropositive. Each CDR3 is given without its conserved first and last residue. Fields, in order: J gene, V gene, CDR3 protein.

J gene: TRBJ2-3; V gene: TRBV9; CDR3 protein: ASSVAGGRLDTQY
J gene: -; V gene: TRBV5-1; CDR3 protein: ASSLDGGRDYEQY
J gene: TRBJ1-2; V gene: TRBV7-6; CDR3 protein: ASSPTDREGGYT
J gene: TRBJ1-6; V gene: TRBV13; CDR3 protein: ASSLENGTLTKDSPLH
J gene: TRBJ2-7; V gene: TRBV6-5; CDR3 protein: ASSYSSERQY
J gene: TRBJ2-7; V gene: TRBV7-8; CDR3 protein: ASSSGEREQY
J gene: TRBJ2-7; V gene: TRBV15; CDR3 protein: ATSRDRDRWRYEQY
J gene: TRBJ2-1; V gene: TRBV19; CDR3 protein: ASIDFSGGAQGYEQF
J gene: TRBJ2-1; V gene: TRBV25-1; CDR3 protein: ASSEFPGGPFGDEQF
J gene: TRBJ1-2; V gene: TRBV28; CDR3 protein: ASSFVRESRGYT